This paragraph reports one TCR beta chain. About 0.5 to 1 ug RNA was reverse transcribed with random hexamers. A multiplex approach, immunoSEQ multiplex PCR, amplified TCR beta CDR3 across 54 Vbeta and 13 Jbeta. TCRdb redid the calling of the immunoSEQ multiplex PCR reads with MiXCR, one entry per CDR3 protein. The table records approximately 270,000 distinct CDR3 sequences, around 93% of them present only once. This sample is part of a study of CD8 T cells in Susac syndrome. V lost 4 bases, J lost 4 bases, and 5 bases stayed unmatched. Germline-derived CDR1 and CDR2 are LGHDT and YNNKEL (reference sequence). The CDR3 totals 16 residues. The multiple sclerosis controls, all treatment-naive patients, had relapsing-remitting disease that was stable or active.

The chain carries TRBV3-1 and TRBJ2-1; 12 nucleotides line up with TRBD2. The clonotype originates from a human donor with multiple sclerosis. Material for sequencing was CD4+ T cells from PBMCs. CDR3 amino acids: CASSPPSGRGYNEQFF. In DNA form, the CDR3 reads TGTGCCAGCAGCCCGCCTAGCGGGAGGGGATACAATGAGCAGTTCTTC.